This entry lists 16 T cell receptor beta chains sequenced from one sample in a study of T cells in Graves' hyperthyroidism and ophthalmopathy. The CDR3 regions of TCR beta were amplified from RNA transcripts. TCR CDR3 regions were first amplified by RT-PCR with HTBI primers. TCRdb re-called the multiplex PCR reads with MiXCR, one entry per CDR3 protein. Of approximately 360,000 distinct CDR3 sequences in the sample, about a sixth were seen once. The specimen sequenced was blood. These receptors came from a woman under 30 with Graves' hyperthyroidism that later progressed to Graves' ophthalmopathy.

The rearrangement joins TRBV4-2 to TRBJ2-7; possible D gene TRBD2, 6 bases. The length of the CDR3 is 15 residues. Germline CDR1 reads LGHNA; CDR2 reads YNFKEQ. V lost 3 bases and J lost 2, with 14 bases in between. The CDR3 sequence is CASSQPGTATYEQYF. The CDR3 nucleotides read TGTGCCAGCAGCCAGCCCGGGACTGCAACCTACGAGCAGTACTTC.

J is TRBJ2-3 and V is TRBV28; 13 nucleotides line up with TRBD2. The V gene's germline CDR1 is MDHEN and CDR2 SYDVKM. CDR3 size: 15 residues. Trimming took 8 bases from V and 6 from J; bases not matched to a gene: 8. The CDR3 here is CASHWTSGSRDTQYF. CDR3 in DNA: TGTGCCAGCCATTGGACTAGCGGGAGTCGGGATACGCAGTATTTT. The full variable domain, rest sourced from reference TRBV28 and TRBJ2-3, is DVKVTQSSRYLVKRTGEKVFLECVQDMDHENMFWYRQDPGLGLRLIYFSYDVKMKEKGDIPEGYSVSREKKERFSLILESASTNQTSMYLCASHWTSGSRDTQYFGPGTRLTVL.

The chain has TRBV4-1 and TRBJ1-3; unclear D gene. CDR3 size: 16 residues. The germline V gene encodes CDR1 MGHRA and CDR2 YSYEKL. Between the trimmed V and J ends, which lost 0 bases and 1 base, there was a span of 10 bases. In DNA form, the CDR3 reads TGCGCCAGCAGCCAAGATCCGTCCTTTTCTGGAAACACCATATATTTT. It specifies CASSQDPSFSGNTIYF.

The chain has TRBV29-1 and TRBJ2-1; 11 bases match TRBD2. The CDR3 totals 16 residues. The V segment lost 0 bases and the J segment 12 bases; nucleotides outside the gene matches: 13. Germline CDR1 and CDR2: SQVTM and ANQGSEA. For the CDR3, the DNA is TGCAGCGTTGAAGATCTTGGGGGACTAGCGGCCCGGGGGCAGTTCTTC. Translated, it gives CSVEDLGGLAARGQFF.

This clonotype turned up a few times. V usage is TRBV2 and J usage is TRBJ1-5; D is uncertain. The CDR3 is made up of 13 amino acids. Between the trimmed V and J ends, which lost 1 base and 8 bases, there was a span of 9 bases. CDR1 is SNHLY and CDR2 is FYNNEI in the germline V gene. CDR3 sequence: CASSEEGWKPQHF. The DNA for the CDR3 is TGTGCCAGCAGTGAAGAGGGTTGGAAGCCCCAGCATTTT.

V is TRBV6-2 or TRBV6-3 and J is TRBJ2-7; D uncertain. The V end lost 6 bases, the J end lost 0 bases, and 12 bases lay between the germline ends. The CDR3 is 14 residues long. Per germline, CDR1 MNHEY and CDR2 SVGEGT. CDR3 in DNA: TGTGCCAGCAGCCCCTTGACGTCCTCCTACGAGCAGTACTTC. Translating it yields CASSPLTSSYEQYF.

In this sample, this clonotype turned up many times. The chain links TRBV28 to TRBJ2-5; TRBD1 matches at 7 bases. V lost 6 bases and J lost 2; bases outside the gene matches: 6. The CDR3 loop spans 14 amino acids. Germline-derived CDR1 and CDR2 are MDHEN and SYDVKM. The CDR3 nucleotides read TGTGCCAGCAGCCCTGGGACAGTACAAGAGACCCAGTACTTC. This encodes CASSPGTVQETQYF.

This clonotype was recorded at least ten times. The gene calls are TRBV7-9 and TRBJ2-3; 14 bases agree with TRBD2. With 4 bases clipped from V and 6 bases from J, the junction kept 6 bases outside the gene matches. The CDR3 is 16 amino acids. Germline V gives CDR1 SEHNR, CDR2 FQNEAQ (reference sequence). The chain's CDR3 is CASSSTGLAGEDTQYF. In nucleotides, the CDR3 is TGTGCCAGCAGCTCTACGGGACTAGCGGGAGAGGATACGCAGTATTTT.

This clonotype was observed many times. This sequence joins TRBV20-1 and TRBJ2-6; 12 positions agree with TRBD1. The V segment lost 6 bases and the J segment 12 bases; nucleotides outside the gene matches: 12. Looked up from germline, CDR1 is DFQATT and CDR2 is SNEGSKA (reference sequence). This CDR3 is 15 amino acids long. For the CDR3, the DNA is TGCAGTGCCGAAGACCGGGACAGGGGGCTCGGCGTCCTGACTTTC. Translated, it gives CSAEDRDRGLGVLTF.

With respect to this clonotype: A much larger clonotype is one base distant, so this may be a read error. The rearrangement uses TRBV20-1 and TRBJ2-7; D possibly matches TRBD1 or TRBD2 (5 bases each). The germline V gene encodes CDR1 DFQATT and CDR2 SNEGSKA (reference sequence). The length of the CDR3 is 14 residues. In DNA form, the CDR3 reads TGCAGTGCTATCCCCAGGGACCGACTATACGAGCTGTACTTC. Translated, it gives CSAIPRDRLYELYF.

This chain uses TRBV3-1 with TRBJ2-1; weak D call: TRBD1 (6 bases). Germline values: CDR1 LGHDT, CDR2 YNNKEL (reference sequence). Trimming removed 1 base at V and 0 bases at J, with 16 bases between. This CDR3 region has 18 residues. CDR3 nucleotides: TGTGCCAGCAGCCAAGGTACTGGGGGCTACTCCTCCTACAATGAGCAGTTCTTC. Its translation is CASSQGTGGYSSYNEQFF.

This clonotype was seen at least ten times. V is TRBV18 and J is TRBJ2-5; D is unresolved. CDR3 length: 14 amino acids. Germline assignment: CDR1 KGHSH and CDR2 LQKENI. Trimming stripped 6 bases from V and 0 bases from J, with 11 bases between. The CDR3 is CASSLERNQETQYF. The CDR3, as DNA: TGTGCCAGCTCTCTTGAGAGGAACCAAGAGACCCAGTACTTC.

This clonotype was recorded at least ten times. DNA for the CDR3: TGTGCCAGCAGTTTATCCGGGACAGGGGGCAAGGGCTACACCTTC. Protein sequence: CASSLSGTGGKGYTF. The chain uses TRBV28 and TRBJ1-2, with 12 bases identical to TRBD1. CDR1 and CDR2 (germline): MDHEN, SYDVKM. V shed 1 base and J 8 bases; nucleotides not matched to a gene: 5. This CDR3 is 15 amino acids long.

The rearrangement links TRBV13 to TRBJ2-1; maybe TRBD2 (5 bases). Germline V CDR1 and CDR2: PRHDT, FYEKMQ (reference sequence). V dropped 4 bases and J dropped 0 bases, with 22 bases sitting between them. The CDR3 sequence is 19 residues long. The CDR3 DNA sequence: TGTGCCAGCAGCTCACCGCCGAGCTTAGCGAGCCCCTCCTACAATGAGCAGTTCTTC. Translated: CASSSPPSLASPSYNEQFF.

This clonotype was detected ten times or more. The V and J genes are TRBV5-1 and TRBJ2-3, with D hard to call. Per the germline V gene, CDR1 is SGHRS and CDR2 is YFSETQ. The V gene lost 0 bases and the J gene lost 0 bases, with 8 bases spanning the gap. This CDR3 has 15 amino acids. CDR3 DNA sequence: TGCGCCAGCAGCTTGGAGGACCTCAGCACAGATACGCAGTATTTT. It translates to CASSLEDLSTDTQYF.

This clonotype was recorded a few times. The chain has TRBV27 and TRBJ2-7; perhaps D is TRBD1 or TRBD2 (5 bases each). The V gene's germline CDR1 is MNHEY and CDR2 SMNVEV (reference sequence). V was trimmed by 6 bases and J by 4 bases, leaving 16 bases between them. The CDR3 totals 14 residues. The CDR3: CASRPQGVEYEQYF. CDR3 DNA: TGTGCCAGCAGACCTCAGGGAGTCGAATACGAGCAGTACTTC.